This is a list of T cell receptor beta chains from one sample in a study of T cells in localized non-small cell lung cancer. Sequencing used immunoSEQ multiplex PCR; TCRdb keeps in-frame clones, though not all of them. The repertoire includes around 50,000 clones, 70% to 90% of them detected once, and roughly a sixth sits in the top ten. This material consisted of PBMCs, taken before any cancer treatment. All receptors derive from a female donor with stage II lung adenocarcinoma. CDR3s include the opening cysteine and the closing phenylalanine or tryptophan. Fields, in order: J gene, V gene, clone size, D gene, CDR3 protein, CDR3 DNA. A D gene is named only where the DNA matches it firmly. Expanded clones are given a class, and other clones once, few, many or no size at all.

J gene: TRBJ1-3; V gene: TRBV18; clone size: -; D gene: -; CDR3 protein: CASSPNTPGFSGNTIYF; CDR3 DNA: TGTGCCAGCTCACCCAACACACCAGGATTCTCTGGAAACACCATATATTTT
J gene: TRBJ1-4; V gene: TRBV5-4; clone size: -; D gene: -; CDR3 protein: CASSSGGVTAANEKLFF; CDR3 DNA: TGTGCCAGCAGCTCGGGAGGGGTCACCGCAGCTAATGAAAAACTGTTTTTT
J gene: TRBJ1-3; V gene: TRBV4-1; clone size: -; D gene: -; CDR3 protein: CASRFGAGPGNTIYF; CDR3 DNA: TGCGCCAGCAGATTCGGGGCCGGTCCTGGAAACACCATATATTTT
J gene: TRBJ2-4; V gene: TRBV6-1; clone size: once; D gene: -; CDR3 protein: CASSESGHPRF; CDR3 DNA: TGTGCCAGCAGTGAGTCGGGACACCCTAGGTTC
J gene: TRBJ1-4; V gene: TRBV25-1; clone size: -; D gene: TRBD1; CDR3 protein: CASSDTTGGPEKLFF; CDR3 DNA: TGTGCCAGCAGTGACACGACAGGGGGACCTGAAAAACTGTTTTTT
J gene: TRBJ2-5; V gene: TRBV5-4; clone size: -; D gene: -; CDR3 protein: CASSFPGTQETQYF; CDR3 DNA: TGTGCCAGCAGCTTCCCCGGGACACAAGAGACCCAGTACTTC
J gene: TRBJ1-3; V gene: TRBV29-1; clone size: -; D gene: TRBD1; CDR3 protein: CSVVDRGEYTIYF; CDR3 DNA: TGCAGCGTTGTCGACAGGGGCGAATACACCATATATTTT
J gene: TRBJ2-7; V gene: TRBV27; clone size: once; D gene: TRBD2; CDR3 protein: CASSLYGGSSYEQYF; CDR3 DNA: TGTGCCAGCAGTTTATACGGGGGGAGCTCCTACGAGCAGTACTTC
J gene: TRBJ2-3; V gene: TRBV29-1; clone size: once; D gene: -; CDR3 protein: CSVESGQRGGTDTQYF; CDR3 DNA: TGCAGCGTTGAATCTGGACAGAGAGGAGGCACAGATACGCAGTATTTT
J gene: TRBJ2-7; V gene: TRBV9; clone size: -; D gene: TRBD1; CDR3 protein: CASSVVGDRESEQYF; CDR3 DNA: TGTGCCAGCAGCGTAGTTGGGGACAGGGAATCCGAGCAGTACTTC
J gene: TRBJ2-4; V gene: TRBV7-9; clone size: -; D gene: -; CDR3 protein: CASSPRGLAKNIQYF; CDR3 DNA: TGTGCCAGCAGCCCTAGGGGACTAGCCAAAAACATTCAGTACTTC
J gene: TRBJ1-4; V gene: TRBV19; clone size: -; D gene: -; CDR3 protein: CASSITSTNEKLFF; CDR3 DNA: TGTGCCAGTAGTATAACCTCCACTAATGAAAAACTGTTTTTT
J gene: TRBJ1-5; V gene: TRBV19; clone size: -; D gene: -; CDR3 protein: CASSIGKNQPQHF; CDR3 DNA: TGTGCCAGTAGTATCGGGAAAAATCAGCCCCAGCATTTT
J gene: TRBJ2-7; V gene: TRBV10-3; clone size: once; D gene: TRBD1; CDR3 protein: CAITPTGGVYEQYF; CDR3 DNA: TGTGCCATCACCCCGACAGGGGGCGTCTACGAGCAGTACTTC
J gene: TRBJ1-2; V gene: TRBV2; clone size: -; D gene: -; CDR3 protein: CASSESRSDGYTF; CDR3 DNA: TGTGCCAGCAGTGAATCTCGGTCGGATGGCTACACCTTC
J gene: TRBJ2-1; V gene: TRBV5-4; clone size: -; D gene: -; CDR3 protein: CASSPPSLSYNEQFF; CDR3 DNA: TGTGCCAGCAGCCCGCCATCTCTCTCCTACAATGAGCAGTTCTTC
J gene: TRBJ2-1; V gene: TRBV19; clone size: -; D gene: -; CDR3 protein: CASSIDGAGNEQFF; CDR3 DNA: TGTGCCAGTAGTATCGACGGAGCTGGGAATGAGCAGTTCTTC
J gene: TRBJ1-2; V gene: TRBV19; clone size: -; D gene: -; CDR3 protein: CASRGVRTVNYGYTF; CDR3 DNA: TGTGCCAGTAGGGGAGTTAGGACTGTTAACTATGGCTACACCTTC
J gene: TRBJ1-2; V gene: TRBV27; clone size: -; D gene: -; CDR3 protein: CASSRQWGAIGWLGYTF; CDR3 DNA: TGTGCCAGCAGCCGACAATGGGGGGCGATTGGGTGGTTGGGCTACACCTTC
J gene: TRBJ2-3; V gene: TRBV18; clone size: -; D gene: -; CDR3 protein: CASSPQGQPSTDTQYF; CDR3 DNA: TGTGCCAGCTCACCACAGGGACAACCTAGCACAGATACGCAGTATTTT
J gene: TRBJ1-2; V gene: TRBV5-1; clone size: -; D gene: TRBD1; CDR3 protein: CASSFGDRARDYGYTF; CDR3 DNA: TGCGCCAGCAGCTTCGGAGACAGGGCTAGGGACTATGGCTACACCTTC
J gene: TRBJ2-7; V gene: TRBV7-9; clone size: -; D gene: -; CDR3 protein: CASSTWTLTGEQYF; CDR3 DNA: TGTGCCAGCAGCACGTGGACCCTTACGGGGGAGCAGTACTTC
J gene: TRBJ2-2; V gene: TRBV6-1; clone size: once; D gene: TRBD2; CDR3 protein: CASSETLAGSTGELFF; CDR3 DNA: TGTGCCAGCAGTGAAACCCTAGCGGGCAGCACCGGGGAGCTGTTTTTT